Listed below are T cell receptor beta chains from one sample, sequenced in a study of T-cell reconstitution after alpha-beta-depleted transplantation in children. TCRdb reprocessed the PCR reads with MiXCR, giving one entry per CDR3 protein. The table has around 420,000 distinct CDR3 sequences, 15% to 20% seen once; the top ten hold approximately 28%. Material: PBMCs, mostly from graft donor cells, obtained 360 days after TCRalphabeta/CD19-depleted stem cell transplant. These receptors originate from a boy in the first two years of life who had a stem cell transplant for Wiskott-Aldrich syndrome, so the T cells may come from the graft donor. Each CDR3 is given with its conserved first and last residue. The D gene is left open where the match is weak. Not all rows give a size; the values are once, few, many and, for expanded clones, a class.

TRBD2	TRBV20-1	-	TRBJ2-1	CSARVKGRERHEQFF	TGCAGTGCTAGAGTAAAGGGGCGGGAGAGGCATGAGCAGTTCTTC
TRBD1	TRBV30	many	TRBJ2-6	CAWSVPGTGGSGANVLTF	TGTGCCTGGAGTGTACCGGGGACAGGGGGCTCTGGGGCCAACGTCCTGACTTTC
TRBD1	TRBV10-3	-	TRBJ1-1	CAISEMDRGTTEAFF	TGTGCCATCAGTGAGATGGACAGGGGGACCACTGAAGCTTTCTTT
-	TRBV28	few	TRBJ1-5	CASSFPAGLGANNQPQHF	TGTGCCAGCAGTTTCCCCGCGGGACTGGGGGCGAACAATCAGCCCCAGCATTTT
TRBD2	TRBV10-3	few	TRBJ2-1	CAISEMGGGIYNEQFF	TGTGCCATCAGTGAGATGGGCGGGGGGATCTACAATGAGCAGTTCTTC
-	TRBV29-1	few	TRBJ2-6	CSVVGPYSGANVLTF	TGCAGCGTTGTCGGCCCGTACTCTGGGGCCAACGTCCTGACTTTC
-	TRBV5-1	-	TRBJ2-1	CASGLGYGEQFF	TGCGCCAGCGGACTGGGGTACGGTGAGCAGTTCTTC
TRBD2	TRBV10-3	many	TRBJ2-2	CAISGRTSGTPGELFF	TGTGCCATCAGTGGCCGGACTAGCGGGACCCCCGGGGAGCTGTTTTTT
-	TRBV28	-	TRBJ1-6	CASRPTGPRNSPLHF	TGTGCCAGCAGACCCACCGGGCCCAGGAATTCACCCCTCCACTTT
-	TRBV15	few	TRBJ2-5	CATSRTFGGFGQETQYF	TGTGCCACCAGCAGAACCTTTGGGGGGTTCGGCCAAGAGACCCAGTACTTC
TRBD2	TRBV12-3/TRBV12-4	-	TRBJ2-5	CASSPGLRTQYF	TGTGCCAGCAGTCCGGGACTACGGACCCAGTACTTC
TRBD2	TRBV9	-	TRBJ2-3	CASNLGTSGSSGDTQYF	TGTGCCAGCAACTTAGGGACTAGCGGGAGTTCGGGTGATACGCAGTATTTT
-	TRBV6-5	few	TRBJ1-5	CASSYLGDGQPQHF	TGTGCCAGCAGTTACTTAGGGGACGGCCAGCCCCAGCATTTT
TRBD1	TRBV7-6	few	TRBJ2-1	CASSLALRDRGKVWDEQFF	TGTGCCAGCAGCTTAGCGTTAAGGGACAGGGGGAAAGTTTGGGATGAGCAGTTCTTC
-	TRBV12-3/TRBV12-4	few	TRBJ2-2	CASSSGTVLNTGELFF	TGTGCCAGCAGTTCCGGGACGGTATTAAACACCGGGGAGCTGTTTTTT
-	TRBV20-1	few	TRBJ2-1	CSLPTRGNEQFF	TGCAGTCTTCCTACTAGGGGGAATGAGCAGTTCTTC
TRBD2	TRBV4-3	-	TRBJ2-1	CASSQFLAGGPQYNEQFF	TGCGCCAGCAGCCAATTTCTAGCGGGAGGGCCCCAGTACAATGAGCAGTTCTTC
-	TRBV5-1	-	TRBJ1-2	CASSPGRPWVYGYTF	TGCGCCAGCAGCCCGGGCCGTCCTTGGGTCTATGGCTACACCTTC
-	TRBV6-1	-	TRBJ2-1	CASRLTYSYNEQFF	TGTGCCAGCAGACTAACCTACTCCTACAATGAGCAGTTCTTC
-	TRBV12-3/TRBV12-4	-	TRBJ2-1	CASSLFSPGYNEQFF	TGTGCCAGCAGTTTGTTTAGCCCGGGTTACAATGAGCAGTTCTTC
TRBD1	TRBV5-1	-	TRBJ1-6	CASSLDPDRAAGTLHF	TGCGCCAGCAGCTTGGACCCGGACAGGGCGGCGGGTACCCTCCACTTT
-	TRBV29-1	few	TRBJ2-1	CSVWGGGQATPYSYNEQFF	TGCAGCGTTTGGGGAGGGGGACAGGCGACTCCTTACTCCTACAATGAGCAGTTCTTC
TRBD1	TRBV30	few	TRBJ2-7	CAWSVGGQNYEQYF	TGTGCCTGGAGTGTAGGGGGACAGAACTACGAGCAGTACTTC
TRBD2	TRBV12-3/TRBV12-4	few	TRBJ2-2	CASSLLGGTSAGGELFF	TGTGCCAGCAGTTTGCTGGGGGGGACTAGCGCGGGCGGGGAGCTGTTTTTT
-	TRBV6-1	-	TRBJ2-7	CASCRDAITLSYEQYF	TGTGCCAGCTGCCGGGACGCTATCACCCTCTCCTACGAGCAGTACTTC
-	TRBV7-2	-	TRBJ1-1	CASSLVKGLGEAFF	TGTGCCAGCAGCTTAGTAAAGGGCCTTGGGGAAGCTTTCTTT